This note documents a single T cell receptor beta chain sequence. This CDR3 region has 13 residues. J lost 8 bases, V lost 1 base, and 4 bases had no gene match. From germline, CDR1 is MNHEY and CDR2 SMNVEV (reference sequence). This specimen comes from a study of cytomegalovirus exposure and HLA in healthy donors. It was with 60 Vbeta and 13 Jbeta primers that the PCR ran. Only in-frame clones appear in the TCRdb table, and some are missing; sequencing was by immunoSEQ multiplex PCR. This repertoire includes around 120,000 clones. The receptor's source is a man between 18 and 29 years old in good health and CMV-seronegative. Material for sequencing was PBMCs. The J gene is TRBJ1-2, the V gene TRBV27; 7 positions agree with TRBD1. CDR3 sequence reads: CASSLLAGGGYTF. CDR3 nucleotide sequence: TGTGCCAGCAGTTTATTGGCAGGGGGAGGCTACACCTTC.